The source of this T cell receptor (beta chain) is a study of T cell responses to AZD1222 COVID-19 vaccine. Study-wide results and limits: Just a handful of AZD1222 recipients were seropositive at baseline.

Trimming shortened V by 5 bases and J by 6 bases, and 16 bases separated the two germline ends. CDR1 and CDR2 from the germline V gene are MNHEY and SMNVEV (reference sequence). CDR3 length equals 14 residues. Some clones are missing from TCRdb's copy, which holds only in-frame ones; the method was immunoSEQ multiplex PCR. The sample records 100,000 to 120,000 clones, roughly 84% being singletons. Regarding this clone: What it binds is unknown.

This sample comprised peripheral blood, obtained on day 0 of AZD1222 vaccination. This chain joins TRBV27 and TRBJ1-2, with a possible D match to TRBD1 (6 bases). This clonotype was obtained from an adult in good health. DNA for the CDR3: TGTGCCAGCAGTCGCACCACAGGGAGTGATGGCTACACCTTC. As protein: CASSRTTGSDGYTF.